This entry lists 20 T cell receptor beta chains sequenced from one sample in a study of blood T cell repertoires in COVID-19. The assay was immunoSEQ multiplex PCR, and TCRdb's table has in-frame clones only and misses some. The sample shows roughly 74,000 clones, roughly 90% of them seen only once. Source material: PBMCs or T cells enriched from blood (not recorded which). These receptors all stem from a woman in her 50s with acute COVID-19.

The V call is TRBV7-2, the J call TRBJ1-5, with D possibly being TRBD1 (5 bases). The germline V gene has CDR1 SGHTA and CDR2 FQGNSA. CDR3 size: 15 residues. Trimming left V 1 base short and J 7 bases short, with 14 bases between. The CDR3 here is CASSLELGGGQPQHF. CDR3 nucleotides: TGTGCCAGCAGCTTAGAATTGGGGGGAGGACAGCCCCAGCATTTT.

V and J are TRBV5-8 and TRBJ2-5; D may be TRBD2 (6 bases). Deletions cut 2 bases from V and 1 base from J, with 15 bases between. The germline V gene has CDR1 SGHTS and CDR2 YDEGEE. The CDR3 length is 16 residues. Written as DNA, the CDR3 is TGTGCCAGCAGCTTAGGGACCGGGACTGCCCAAGAGACCCAGTACTTC. Amino acids: CASSLGTGTAQETQYF. Variable domain in full (rest from reference TRBV5-8 and TRBJ2-5): EAGVTQSPTHLIKTRGQQATLRCSPISGHTSVYWYQQALGLGLQFLLWYDEGEERNRGNFPPRFSGRQFPNYSSELNVNALELEDSALYLCASSLGTGTAQETQYFGPGTRLLVL.

V and J are TRBV19 and TRBJ2-1; TRBD2 agrees at 9 bases. CDR1 and CDR2 from the germline V gene are LNHDA and SQIVND (reference sequence). This CDR3 comprises 15 residues. The J segment lost 4 bases and the V segment lost 6 bases, leaving 7 bases of the junction unmatched. The CDR3 here is CASRVAGASYNEQFF. CDR3 nucleotides: TGTGCCAGTAGAGTAGCGGGAGCATCATACAATGAGCAGTTCTTC.

The chain recombines TRBV3-1 (or the pseudogene TRBV3-2) with TRBJ1-6; tentatively, D is TRBD1 (6 bases). This CDR3 region has 17 residues. Germline V CDR1 and CDR2: LGHDT, YNNKEL (reference sequence). Trimming stripped 2 bases from V and 5 bases from J, with 16 bases between. The CDR3 sequence: CASSQSPGGLDNSPLHF. The CDR3 DNA is TGTGCCAGCAGCCAATCGCCGGGGGGCCTTGATAATTCACCCCTCCACTTT.

The rearrangement joins TRBV30 to TRBJ1-6, with D unresolved. This CDR3 has 14 residues. CDR1 is GTSNPN and CDR2 is SVGIG in the germline V gene (reference sequence). V lost 0 bases and J 7 bases, leaving 10 bases between the germline ends. In DNA form, the CDR3 reads TGTGCCTGGAGTGTAAATTCGGGGAATTCACCCCTCCACTTT. It encodes CAWSVNSGNSPLHF. The full variable domain, in which reference TRBV30 and TRBJ1-6 provide the parts outside the CDR3, is SQTIHQWPATLVQPVGSPLSLECTVEGTSNPNLYWYRQAAGRGLQLLFYSVGIGQISSEVPQNLSASRPQDRQFILSSKKLLLSDSGFYLCAWSVNSGNSPLHFGNGTRLTVT.

Remarks on this clone: At one end, the junction sequence differs from germline, possibly due to a read error. The V call is TRBV19, the J call TRBJ1-2, with TRBD1 matching over 9 bases. The CDR3 has 13 residues. Germline V gene data show CDR1 as LNHDA and CDR2 as SQIVND (reference sequence). The chain's CDR3 is CASSIDVPGQGAF. The DNA of the CDR3 is TGTGCCAGTAGTATAGACGTCCCGGGACAGGGTGCCTTC.

The V gene is TRBV9, the J gene TRBJ2-3; 12 nucleotides match TRBD2. V was pared by 0 bases and J by 1 base, with 6 bases of the junction left unmatched. This CDR3 comprises 18 residues. Germline CDR1 is SGDLS and CDR2 is YYNGEE. The CDR3 DNA reads as TGTGCCAGCAGCGTAGGACTAGCGGGAGTGGGGGGCACAGATACGCAGTATTTT. Amino acids: CASSVGLAGVGGTDTQYF.

The chain combines TRBV27 with TRBJ2-5, with 15 bases lining up with TRBD2. V was clipped by 6 bases and J by 5 bases; unmatched bases: 13. Per germline, CDR1 MNHEY and CDR2 SMNVEV (reference sequence). The CDR3 consists of 18 residues. CDR3 region: CASRSTLGLAGGPETQYF. CDR3 sequence (DNA): TGTGCCAGCAGAAGCACCCTTGGACTAGCGGGAGGGCCGGAGACCCAGTACTTC.

This chain uses TRBV3-1 (or the pseudogene TRBV3-2) with TRBJ1-1, with no clear D. Germline V gene lookup returns CDR1 LGHDT and CDR2 YNNKEL (reference sequence). V was shortened by 0 bases and J by 6 bases, with 11 bases between the two germline ends. This CDR3 comprises 14 residues. CDR3 in amino acids: CASSQDRGASEAFF. The DNA of the CDR3 is TGTGCCAGCAGCCAAGACCGCGGAGCGTCTGAAGCTTTCTTT.

This chain joins TRBV7-6 and TRBJ2-3; maybe TRBD2 (6 bases). From germline, CDR1 is SGHVS and CDR2 FNYEAQ. This CDR3 contains 16 residues. The germline V and J ends were trimmed by 1 base and 4 bases, with 15 bases remaining between them. The CDR3 region is CASSLGQRVGADTQYF. For the CDR3, the DNA is TGTGCCAGCAGCTTAGGCCAGCGGGTAGGCGCAGATACGCAGTATTTT.

The V call is TRBV7-9, the J call TRBJ2-7; perhaps TRBD2 as D (6 bases). Between the trimmed V and J ends, which lost 4 bases and 2 bases, there was a span of 15 bases. This CDR3 comprises 15 residues. The V gene's germline CDR1 is SEHNR and CDR2 FQNEAQ (reference sequence). The CDR3 region is CASSSEAGRAYEQYF. CDR3 in DNA: TGTGCCAGCAGCTCGGAGGCGGGACGGGCCTACGAGCAGTACTTC.

The CDR3 coding sequence is TGTGCCAGCAGCCAGCGGGAGGGTTATTACGAGCAGTACTTC. Protein sequence: CASSQREGYYEQYF. The chain carries TRBV7-2 and TRBJ2-7, with 10 nucleotides matching TRBD2. Germline V gives CDR1 SGHTA, CDR2 FQGNSA. V shed 5 bases, J shed 4 bases, and the junction held 5 bases outside the gene matches. The CDR3 sequence is 14 residues long. Using reference TRBV7-2 and TRBJ2-7 for the parts outside the CDR3, the full variable domain is GAGVSQSPSNKVTEKGKDVELRCDPISGHTALYWYRQSLGQGLEFLIYFQGNSAPDKSGLPSDRFSAERTGGSVSTLTIQRTQQEDSAVYLCASSQREGYYEQYFGPGTRLTVT.

The chain uses TRBV6-6 and TRBJ1-4; TRBD1 aligns across 10 bases. Unmatched junction bases numbered 7, after V lost 7 bases and J lost 8 bases. The CDR3 runs to 14 residues. Germline CDR1 MNHNY, CDR2 SVGAGI (reference sequence). The CDR3: CASNAGTGEEKLFF. The CDR3 coding sequence is TGTGCCAGCAATGCCGGGACAGGGGAGGAAAAACTGTTTTTT.

This rearrangement joins TRBV19 to TRBJ1-3, with 9 bases fitting TRBD1. CDR3 length equals 17 residues. Looked up from germline, CDR1 is LNHDA and CDR2 is SQIVND (reference sequence). The V segment lost 4 bases and the J segment 2 bases; nucleotides outside the gene matches: 9. CDR3 nucleotide sequence: TGTGCCAGTAGTACCTCTTACAGGGGGCGACCTGGAAACACCATATATTTT. This encodes CASSTSYRGRPGNTIYF. The variable domain in full, completed from reference TRBV19 and TRBJ1-3, reads DGGITQSPKYLFRKEGQNVTLSCEQNLNHDAMYWYRQDPGQGLRLIYYSQIVNDFQKGDIAEGYSVSREKKESFPLTVTSAQKNPTAFYLCASSTSYRGRPGNTIYFGEGSWLTVV.

The gene calls are TRBV7-3 and TRBJ2-1, with TRBD2 matching 8 bases. The germline gives CDR1 SGHTA, CDR2 FQGTGA. Germline trimming cut 5 bases from V and 7 bases from J; bases unmatched to any gene: 7. The CDR3 has 14 amino acids. The CDR3: CASSRAGVVNEQFF. The CDR3 DNA reads TGTGCCAGCAGCAGAGCGGGGGTGGTGAATGAGCAGTTCTTC.

The chain joins TRBV5-6 to TRBJ2-2; 11 bases match TRBD1. Germline CDR1 and CDR2: SGHDT and YYEEEE. The junction had 5 bases not matched to a gene; V was cut back by 3 bases and J by 4 bases. The CDR3 loop spans 16 amino acids. CDR3 protein: CASSYGTGGSTGELFF. In nucleotides, the CDR3 is TGTGCCAGCAGCTACGGGACAGGGGGGAGCACCGGGGAGCTGTTTTTT.

As to this clone: The same CDR3 also results from other DNA sequences found in this sample. The chain couples TRBV6-5 to TRBJ2-1; the D is unclear. Trimming took off 4 bases at V and 6 bases at J, with 7 bases between the two ends. This CDR3 is 12 amino acids long. Germline loops: CDR1 MNHEY, CDR2 SVGAGI. The CDR3 bases are TGTGCCAGCAGTTCCCTACTCAATGAGCAGTTCTTC. Translation gives CASSSLLNEQFF.

The chain uses TRBV12-3 or TRBV12-4 and TRBJ1-2; D perhaps matches TRBD1 (6 bases). V shed 6 bases and J shed 4 bases, with 12 bases lying between them. The CDR3 spans 13 residues. This CDR3 is CASSRDRSYGYTF. CDR3 nucleotides: TGTGCCAGCAGCCGTGACAGGAGCTATGGCTACACCTTC.

J is TRBJ2-1 and V is TRBV5-4; 9 bases match TRBD2. J lost 4 bases, V lost 5 bases, and 7 bases had no gene match. The CDR3 has 15 amino acids. Germline V gene sequence: CDR1 SGHNT, CDR2 YYREEE (reference sequence). The CDR3 bases are TGTGCCAGCAGGCTATCTAGCGGGGTATACAATGAGCAGTTCTTC. Translating gives CASRLSSGVYNEQFF.

This chain links TRBV24-1 with TRBJ1-6; 9 bases are a match to TRBD1. Germline values: CDR1 KGHDR, CDR2 SFDVKD. Losses at the gene ends were 8 bases for V and 7 bases for J; bases not matched to a gene: 11. The CDR3 length is 16 residues. CDR3: CATMGNRGRGNSPLHF. In DNA form, the CDR3 reads TGTGCCACCATGGGCAACAGGGGGCGCGGGAATTCACCCCTCCACTTT.